The rows below give T cell receptor beta chains drawn from one sample of a study of CD8 T cells in ankylosing spondylitis. TCRdb itself ran the 5' RACE reads through MiXCR, one entry per CDR3 protein. The sample shows around 320,000 distinct CDR3 sequences, 20% of them seen only once. Sequences were obtained from blood, either unsorted or a sorted T cell fraction (not recorded which). These receptor sequences come from a female donor with ankylosing spondylitis or in good health (not recorded which). Each CDR3 is given with its conserved first and last residue. A D gene is named only where the DNA matches it firmly. A clone size is listed for some rows: how often the clone was seen (once, few, many), or a class if it is expanded.

d_call: NA
v_call: TRBV12-3/TRBV12-4
j_call: TRBJ2-1
clone_size: many
cdr3_aa: CASTQGLPAYNEQFF
cdr3_nt: TGTGCCAGCACTCAGGGACTGCCGGCGTACAATGAGCAGTTCTTC

d_call: TRBD2
v_call: TRBV5-1
j_call: TRBJ2-1
clone_size: NA
cdr3_aa: CASSLLVAGSGDEQFF
cdr3_nt: TGCGCCAGCAGCTTGTTGGTAGCGGGGAGCGGCGATGAGCAGTTCTTC

d_call: NA
v_call: TRBV7-2
j_call: TRBJ2-1
clone_size: few
cdr3_aa: CASRLTAVDEQFF
cdr3_nt: TGTGCCAGCCGTCTTACAGCGGTAGATGAGCAGTTCTTC

d_call: TRBD2
v_call: TRBV20-1
j_call: TRBJ2-1
clone_size: few
cdr3_aa: CSARSRRGLVSYNEQFF
cdr3_nt: TGCAGTGCTAGATCCCGAAGGGGACTAGTCTCCTACAATGAGCAGTTCTTC

d_call: TRBD1
v_call: TRBV12-3/TRBV12-4
j_call: TRBJ2-5
clone_size: NA
cdr3_aa: CASSPGTGQTQETQYF
cdr3_nt: TGTGCCAGCAGTCCCGGGACAGGACAGACTCAAGAGACCCAGTACTTC

d_call: TRBD2
v_call: TRBV7-2
j_call: TRBJ2-5
clone_size: NA
cdr3_aa: CASSFLAAGVIRETQYF
cdr3_nt: TGTGCCAGCAGCTTTCTTGCAGCGGGAGTAATAAGGGAGACCCAGTACTTC

d_call: TRBD2
v_call: TRBV7-2
j_call: TRBJ2-2
clone_size: few
cdr3_aa: CASSETSGRNTGELFF
cdr3_nt: TGTGCCAGCAGCGAGACTAGCGGGAGGAACACCGGGGAGCTGTTTTTT

d_call: NA
v_call: TRBV5-5
j_call: TRBJ2-1
clone_size: NA
cdr3_aa: CASSLFGGSYNEQFF
cdr3_nt: TGTGCCAGCAGCTTGTTCGGGGGCTCCTACAATGAGCAGTTCTTC

d_call: NA
v_call: TRBV25-1
j_call: TRBJ1-1
clone_size: NA
cdr3_aa: CASSGITGKGTEAFF
cdr3_nt: TGTGCCAGCAGTGGCATTACAGGGAAAGGCACTGAAGCTTTCTTT

d_call: NA
v_call: TRBV20-1
j_call: TRBJ1-1
clone_size: few
cdr3_aa: CSARPPKGGTEAFF
cdr3_nt: TGCAGTGCTAGACCTCCTAAGGGGGGCACTGAAGCTTTCTTT

d_call: NA
v_call: TRBV19
j_call: TRBJ2-1
clone_size: NA
cdr3_aa: CATQGLGYNEQFF
cdr3_nt: TGTGCCACCCAGGGGTTGGGGTACAATGAGCAGTTCTTC

d_call: NA
v_call: TRBV7-8
j_call: TRBJ1-5
clone_size: NA
cdr3_aa: CASSLEIGQGNQPQHF
cdr3_nt: TGTGCCAGCAGCTTAGAAATCGGACAAGGCAATCAGCCCCAGCATTTT

d_call: NA
v_call: TRBV5-6
j_call: TRBJ2-2
clone_size: NA
cdr3_aa: CASSLFGGRMDTGELFF
cdr3_nt: TGTGCCAGCAGCTTATTCGGCGGCAGGATGGACACCGGGGAGCTGTTTTTT

d_call: NA
v_call: TRBV28
j_call: TRBJ1-1
clone_size: NA
cdr3_aa: CASSFRREAFF
cdr3_nt: TGTGCCAGCAGTTTTCGACGAGAAGCTTTCTTT

d_call: NA
v_call: TRBV28
j_call: TRBJ1-5
clone_size: NA
cdr3_aa: CASLQGDQPQHF
cdr3_nt: TGTGCCAGTTTACAGGGTGATCAGCCCCAGCATTTT

d_call: TRBD1
v_call: TRBV6-2/TRBV6-3
j_call: TRBJ1-5
clone_size: few
cdr3_aa: CASSRQGAVQPQHF
cdr3_nt: TGTGCCAGCAGTCGACAGGGCGCAGTTCAGCCCCAGCATTTT

d_call: NA
v_call: TRBV10-1
j_call: TRBJ2-3
clone_size: once
cdr3_aa: CASSESGDPSDTQYF
cdr3_nt: TGCGCCAGCAGTGAGTCCGGGGACCCCTCAGATACGCAGTATTTT

d_call: TRBD2
v_call: TRBV5-5
j_call: TRBJ2-5
clone_size: few
cdr3_aa: CASSPSGSGETQYF
cdr3_nt: TGTGCCAGCAGTCCAAGCGGGAGCGGGGAGACCCAGTACTTC

d_call: TRBD1
v_call: TRBV5-6
j_call: TRBJ2-1
clone_size: NA
cdr3_aa: CASSSNRGDEQFF
cdr3_nt: TGTGCCAGCAGCTCCAACAGGGGTGATGAGCAGTTCTTC

d_call: NA
v_call: TRBV7-2
j_call: TRBJ2-3
clone_size: NA
cdr3_aa: CASSQFASWGDTQYF
cdr3_nt: TGTGCCAGCAGCCAATTCGCCTCCTGGGGAGATACGCAGTATTTT

d_call: TRBD2
v_call: TRBV6-2/TRBV6-3
j_call: TRBJ2-1
clone_size: NA
cdr3_aa: CASNPGLAAYNEQFF
cdr3_nt: TGTGCCAGCAACCCCGGACTAGCGGCCTACAATGAGCAGTTCTTC

d_call: NA
v_call: TRBV7-9
j_call: TRBJ2-5
clone_size: many
cdr3_aa: CASSFLTGTQYF
cdr3_nt: TGTGCCAGCAGCTTCCTCACTGGGACCCAGTACTTC

d_call: NA
v_call: TRBV30
j_call: TRBJ1-1
clone_size: few
cdr3_aa: CAWSTLMNTEAFF
cdr3_nt: TGTGCCTGGAGTACCCTTATGAACACTGAAGCTTTCTTT

d_call: NA
v_call: TRBV12-3/TRBV12-4
j_call: TRBJ2-1
clone_size: many
cdr3_aa: CASSSRQSQFF
cdr3_nt: TGTGCCAGCAGTTCTCGACAGTCCCAATTCTTC

d_call: NA
v_call: TRBV11-2
j_call: TRBJ2-4
clone_size: few
cdr3_aa: CASSLGFRAPDIQYF
cdr3_nt: TGTGCCAGCAGCTTAGGGTTTAGGGCCCCCGACATTCAGTACTTC

d_call: TRBD1
v_call: TRBV7-9
j_call: TRBJ2-5
clone_size: few
cdr3_aa: CASSSGQQETQYF
cdr3_nt: TGTGCCAGCAGCTCGGGACAGCAAGAGACCCAGTACTTC

d_call: TRBD2
v_call: TRBV28
j_call: TRBJ2-1
clone_size: NA
cdr3_aa: CASRAAGGPQGFF
cdr3_nt: TGTGCCAGCAGGGCGGCGGGAGGGCCTCAGGGGTTCTTC

d_call: NA
v_call: TRBV20-1
j_call: TRBJ1-5
clone_size: many
cdr3_aa: CSAVGGINQPQHF
cdr3_nt: TGCAGTGCCGTAGGGGGGATCAATCAGCCCCAGCATTTT

d_call: TRBD2
v_call: TRBV6-5
j_call: TRBJ2-7
clone_size: few
cdr3_aa: CASSHGGGRYEQYF
cdr3_nt: TGTGCCAGCAGTCACGGAGGCGGGAGGTACGAGCAGTACTTC

d_call: NA
v_call: TRBV6-2/TRBV6-3
j_call: TRBJ1-2
clone_size: NA
cdr3_aa: CASILAGSNYGYTF
cdr3_nt: TGTGCCAGTATCTTGGCGGGCTCTAACTATGGCTACACCTTC

d_call: NA
v_call: TRBV20-1
j_call: TRBJ1-5
clone_size: few
cdr3_aa: CSYSGREGSGNQPQHF
cdr3_nt: TGCAGTTATTCTGGTCGGGAGGGATCGGGGAATCAGCCCCAGCATTTT

d_call: TRBD1
v_call: TRBV7-9
j_call: TRBJ2-1
clone_size: NA
cdr3_aa: CASSWRDRDNEQFF
cdr3_nt: TGTGCCAGCAGTTGGAGGGACAGGGATAATGAGCAGTTCTTC

d_call: NA
v_call: TRBV12-3/TRBV12-4
j_call: TRBJ2-3
clone_size: many
cdr3_aa: CASSFGAEDTQYF
cdr3_nt: TGTGCCAGCAGTTTCGGGGCGGAAGATACGCAGTATTTT

d_call: NA
v_call: TRBV9
j_call: TRBJ2-1
clone_size: few
cdr3_aa: CASGGSSWNEQFF
cdr3_nt: TGTGCCAGCGGGGGGTCTAGCTGGAATGAGCAGTTCTTC

d_call: NA
v_call: TRBV2
j_call: TRBJ2-7
clone_size: NA
cdr3_aa: CASSEGVLPTRRSYEQYF
cdr3_nt: TGTGCCAGCAGTGAGGGAGTGCTTCCCACAAGGCGGTCCTACGAGCAGTACTTC

d_call: TRBD1
v_call: TRBV10-3
j_call: TRBJ2-6
clone_size: NA
cdr3_aa: CATTGAPGANVLTF
cdr3_nt: TGTGCCACAACAGGGGCCCCTGGGGCCAACGTCCTGACTTTC

d_call: NA
v_call: TRBV7-2
j_call: TRBJ2-7
clone_size: few
cdr3_aa: CASSSEGRVYEQYF
cdr3_nt: TGTGCCAGCAGCTCAGAGGGTCGAGTCTATGAGCAGTACTTC

d_call: TRBD1
v_call: TRBV10-3
j_call: TRBJ1-5
clone_size: NA
cdr3_aa: CAISPGQVTGQPQHF
cdr3_nt: TGTGCCATCAGTCCCGGACAGGTTACGGGTCAGCCCCAGCATTTT

d_call: NA
v_call: TRBV6-2/TRBV6-3
j_call: TRBJ2-3
clone_size: NA
cdr3_aa: CASGPGVWTQYF
cdr3_nt: TGTGCCAGTGGCCCCGGAGTGTGGACGCAGTATTTT

d_call: NA
v_call: TRBV6-1
j_call: TRBJ2-7
clone_size: NA
cdr3_aa: CASMSVRLYEQYF
cdr3_nt: TGTGCCAGCATGTCCGTCAGACTCTACGAGCAGTACTTC

d_call: NA
v_call: TRBV19
j_call: TRBJ1-1
clone_size: NA
cdr3_aa: CASSEGMNTEAFF
cdr3_nt: TGTGCCAGTAGTGAGGGGATGAACACTGAAGCTTTCTTT

d_call: NA
v_call: TRBV7-9
j_call: TRBJ2-2
clone_size: NA
cdr3_aa: CASSLTHQPGELFF
cdr3_nt: TGTGCCAGCAGCTTAACCCATCAACCGGGGGAGCTGTTTTTT

d_call: TRBD1
v_call: TRBV7-2
j_call: TRBJ1-5
clone_size: NA
cdr3_aa: CASSLQGGGNQPQHF
cdr3_nt: TGTGCCAGCAGTTTACAGGGGGGCGGCAATCAGCCCCAGCATTTT

d_call: TRBD1
v_call: TRBV29-1
j_call: TRBJ1-4
clone_size: NA
cdr3_aa: CSAVTGPFEKLFF
cdr3_nt: TGCAGCGCTGTGACAGGGCCTTTTGAAAAACTGTTTTTT

d_call: TRBD2
v_call: TRBV20-1
j_call: TRBJ2-3
clone_size: few
cdr3_aa: CSATPHSGRTDTQYF
cdr3_nt: TGCAGTGCGACCCCCCATAGCGGGAGGACAGATACGCAGTATTTT

d_call: TRBD1
v_call: TRBV10-3
j_call: TRBJ2-1
clone_size: few
cdr3_aa: CAISESGGTGSYNEQFF
cdr3_nt: TGTGCCATCAGTGAGTCCGGCGGGACAGGGAGCTACAATGAGCAGTTCTTC

d_call: NA
v_call: TRBV3-1
j_call: TRBJ2-1
clone_size: few
cdr3_aa: CASVGLGNEQFF
cdr3_nt: TGTGCCAGCGTCGGGCTGGGCAATGAGCAGTTCTTC

d_call: TRBD1
v_call: TRBV28
j_call: TRBJ1-2
clone_size: NA
cdr3_aa: CASSSGTGGYGYTF
cdr3_nt: TGTGCCAGCAGCTCCGGGACAGGGGGCTATGGCTACACCTTC

d_call: NA
v_call: TRBV5-1
j_call: TRBJ2-1
clone_size: NA
cdr3_aa: CASSLLLSDEQFF
cdr3_nt: TGCGCCAGCAGCTTGTTACTAAGCGATGAGCAGTTCTTC

d_call: NA
v_call: TRBV6-1
j_call: TRBJ2-7
clone_size: NA
cdr3_aa: CASREGSYSYEQYF
cdr3_nt: TGTGCCAGCCGCGAGGGATCCTACTCCTACGAGCAGTACTTC

d_call: NA
v_call: TRBV20-1
j_call: TRBJ2-3
clone_size: many
cdr3_aa: CSAMGAGGHADTQYF
cdr3_nt: TGCAGTGCTATGGGTGCGGGCGGGCACGCTGATACGCAGTATTTT

d_call: TRBD2
v_call: TRBV7-2
j_call: TRBJ2-1
clone_size: few
cdr3_aa: CASSRLAGGRHEQFF
cdr3_nt: TGTGCCAGCAGCCGACTAGCGGGAGGAAGGCATGAGCAGTTCTTC